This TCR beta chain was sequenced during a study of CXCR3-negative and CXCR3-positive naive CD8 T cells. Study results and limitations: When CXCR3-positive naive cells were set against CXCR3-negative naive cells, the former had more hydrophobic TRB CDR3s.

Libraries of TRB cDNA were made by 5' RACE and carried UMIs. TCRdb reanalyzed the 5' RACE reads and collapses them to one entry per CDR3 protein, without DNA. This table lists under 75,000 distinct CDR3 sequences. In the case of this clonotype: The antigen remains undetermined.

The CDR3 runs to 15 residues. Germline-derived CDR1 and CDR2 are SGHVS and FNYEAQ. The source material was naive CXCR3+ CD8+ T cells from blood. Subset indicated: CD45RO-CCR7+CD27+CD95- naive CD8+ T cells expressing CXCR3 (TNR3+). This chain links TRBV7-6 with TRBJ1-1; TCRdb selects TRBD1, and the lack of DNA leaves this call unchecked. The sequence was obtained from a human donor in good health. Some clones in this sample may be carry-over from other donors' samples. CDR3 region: CASSSHRGSNTEAFF.